These 13 T cell receptor beta chains were sequenced from one sample in a study of shared clonotypes between healthy human individuals. Produced via immunoSEQ multiplex PCR; TCRdb's table is partial and in-frame only. This sample has around 2.5 million clones, with roughly 93% found just once. Sequenced material: naive CD4+ T cells from PBMCs. Subset defined: CD45RA+ positively selected. Source of these receptors: a man between 18 and 35 years old in good health. Some clones in this sample may be carry-over from other donors' samples.

The V call is TRBV19, the J call TRBJ2-1; 11 bases line up with TRBD2. Per the germline V gene, CDR1 is LNHDA and CDR2 is SQIVND (reference sequence). CDR3 length: 16 residues. V shed 4 bases and J 7 bases; nucleotides not matched to a gene: 9. The CDR3 loop reads CASSTSLAGVWNEQFF. The DNA of the CDR3 is TGTGCCAGTAGTACATCACTAGCGGGAGTCTGGAATGAGCAGTTCTTC.

The chain employs TRBV18 and TRBJ2-1; D gene unclear. V was clipped by 0 bases and J by 0 bases, with 6 bases between them. Germline-derived CDR1 and CDR2 are KGHSH and LQKENI. The CDR3 length is 15 residues. For the CDR3, the DNA is TGTGCCAGCTCACCACCGAATTTCTCCTACAATGAGCAGTTCTTC. It translates to CASSPPNFSYNEQFF.

This sequence joins TRBV19 and TRBJ2-2; D is possibly TRBD2 (5 bases). V was trimmed by 2 bases and J by 6 bases, leaving 19 bases between them. The CDR3 has 17 amino acids. Germline values: CDR1 LNHDA, CDR2 SQIVND (reference sequence). CDR3 in amino acids: CASSITVSGRAAGELFF. CDR3 coding DNA: TGTGCCAGTAGTATAACCGTGTCGGGAAGGGCGGCCGGGGAGCTGTTTTTT.

The chain carries TRBV30 and TRBJ2-5, with 8 nucleotides matching TRBD2. The CDR3 consists of 11 residues. The V segment lost 6 bases and the J segment 5 bases; nucleotides outside the gene matches: 2. Germline V lookup: CDR1 GTSNPN, CDR2 SVGIG (reference sequence). CDR3 nucleotides: TGTGCCTGCGGACTAGCTGAGACCCAGTACTTC. It translates to CACGLAETQYF.

The chain carries TRBV6-6 and TRBJ2-2; 9 bases map to TRBD2. Trimming removed 2 bases from V and 6 bases from J; junction bases left unmatched: 7. CDR3 length: 16 residues. Germline loops: CDR1 MNHNY, CDR2 SVGAGI (reference sequence). The CDR3 spells CASSYALAGKAGELFF. DNA for the CDR3: TGTGCCAGCAGTTACGCGCTAGCGGGAAAAGCCGGGGAGCTGTTTTTT.

The gene calls are TRBV30 and TRBJ1-2; 8 bases match TRBD1. The CDR3 has 16 residues. The V segment lost 1 base and the J segment 5 bases; nucleotides outside the gene matches: 12. Germline V gene data show CDR1 as GTSNPN and CDR2 as SVGIG (reference sequence). CDR3 nucleotides: TGTGCCTGGAGTGGCCCGGGACAGGTCCTTGGTTATGGCTACACCTTC. This translates into CAWSGPGQVLGYGYTF. Complete variable domain (other parts from reference TRBV30 and TRBJ1-2): SQTIHQWPATLVQPVGSPLSLECTVEGTSNPNLYWYRQAAGRGLQLLFYSVGIGQISSEVPQNLSASRPQDRQFILSSKKLLLSDSGFYLCAWSGPGQVLGYGYTFGSGTRLTVV.

The chain has TRBV5-1 and TRBJ2-2, with a tentative D call TRBD1 (6 bases). Germline V gene data show CDR1 as SGHRS and CDR2 as YFSETQ. With 1 base removed from V and 4 bases from J, the gap between germline ends came to 8 bases. This CDR3 is built from 14 residues. The CDR3 coding sequence is TGCGCCAGCAGCTTGATACAGGGCACCGGGGAGCTGTTTTTT. Translation gives CASSLIQGTGELFF.

The CDR3 bases are TGTGCCAGCAGCGTATTAGATAACATGAACACTGAAGCTTTCTTT. Encoded protein: CASSVLDNMNTEAFF. The chain is built from TRBV9 and TRBJ1-1; D not certain. The V end was cut by 1 base, the J end by 0 bases, with 10 bases between. The CDR3 runs to 15 residues. CDR1 is SGDLS and CDR2 is YYNGEE in the germline V gene.

With respect to this clone: Other nucleotide sequences from this sample produce the same CDR3. The rearrangement joins TRBV18 to TRBJ2-5; D is perhaps TRBD1 (6 bases). This CDR3 contains 13 residues. Germline V lookup: CDR1 KGHSH, CDR2 LQKENI. V was cut by 5 bases and J by 2 bases, with 9 bases left in between. The CDR3 DNA sequence: TGTGCCAGCTCATCAGGACAGCAAGAGACCCAGTACTTC. Encoded protein: CASSSGQQETQYF.

The chain recombines TRBV5-3 with TRBJ1-2; D remains unclear. TRBV5-3 is recorded as an ORF, its role being uncertain. V was cut by 4 bases and J by 0 bases, with 16 bases left in between. The CDR3 has 16 residues. CDR3 bases: TGTGCCAGAAGCCCGAAGGTGAGGGAAACTAACTATGGCTACACCTTC. Translated, it gives CARSPKVRETNYGYTF.

The V call is TRBV6-1, the J call TRBJ1-5; no reliable D call. Trimming took 4 bases from V and 6 from J, leaving 13 bases between them. The CDR3 runs to 14 residues. Germline CDR1 is MNHNS and CDR2 is SASEGT. The CDR3 nucleotides read TGTGCCAGCAGTGTCTCCAGCCCCGGTCAGCCCCAGCATTTT. This codes for CASSVSSPGQPQHF.

This rearrangement joins TRBV30 to TRBJ1-1; 7 bases align to TRBD1. Germline V gene data show CDR1 as GTSNPN and CDR2 as SVGIG (reference sequence). Trimming took 2 bases from V and 4 from J; bases not matched to a gene: 4. There are 13 residues in the CDR3. CDR3 in DNA: TGTGCCTGGAGTTCATCAGGGGGCACTGAAGCTTTCTTT. This translates into CAWSSSGGTEAFF.

The J gene is TRBJ2-3, the V gene TRBV5-4; 7 nucleotides line up with TRBD2. This CDR3 has 14 amino acids. The germline V gene has CDR1 SGHNT and CDR2 YYREEE (reference sequence). V lost 7 bases to trimming and J lost 9 bases; unmatched junction nucleotides: 14. The CDR3 DNA reads TGTGCCAGCGCCCCAGGAGGGGAGGGAGGGACGCAGTATTTT. Its protein product is CASAPGGEGGTQYF.